This T cell receptor (beta chain) is drawn from a study of T-cell memory formation after mild COVID-19. Study-wide points: Nothing showed for sure that second-wave clones peaking on day 37 were SARS-CoV-2 specific.

Comments on this clonotype: Its antigen is still unknown.

Constant-segment primers served in 5'RACE that generated TCR alpha and TCR beta cDNA libraries bearing sample barcodes and UMIs. TCRdb reprocessed the 5' RACE reads with MiXCR, giving one entry per CDR3 protein. The sample lists 300,000 to 400,000 distinct CDR3 sequences, more than 15% occurring once. Material for sequencing was PBMCs or a T cell subset sorted from them (not recorded which). The TCR sequence derives from a man aged 18 to 29 who had mild COVID-19 (a few samples of this study predate the infection). Cell type and time point are not known.

CDR3: CATSRDRGTTDTQYF. The CDR3 bases are TGTGCCACCAGCAGAGATAGGGGGACCACAGATACGCAGTATTTT. The rearrangement joins TRBV15 to TRBJ2-3; a possible D gene is TRBD1 (6 bases). The germline V and J ends were trimmed by 0 bases and 2 bases, with 9 bases remaining between them. The CDR3 spans 15 residues. CDR1 and CDR2 (germline): LNHNV, YYDKDF (reference sequence).